The 26 T cell receptor beta chains presented below share a single source sample, sequenced in a study of shared clonotypes between healthy human individuals (TCRdb year 2020). Library method: the immunoSEQ multiplex PCR assay. The table comes from immuneACCESS by way of TCRdb, which keeps in-frame sequences with V and J called. Part of the clones is missing from these tables; in studies checked, under half for an unresolved V gene and the rest for unknown reasons. Present in this sample are some 650,000 clones, almost 97% of which were seen just once. 0.057% of the sample is in the top ten clones. Sequencing used naive CD4+ T cells sorted from blood. The cell subset or site label of this sample denotes: CD45RA+ positively selected. The receptors shown here come from a woman in her thirties in good health.

The chain combines TRBV2 with TRBJ2-5; the D is unclear. This CDR3 is built from 12 residues. Trimming took 8 bases from V and 3 from J, leaving 10 bases between them. The germline V gene has CDR1 SNHLY and CDR2 FYNNEI. CDR3 in amino acids: CASRAPEETQYF. For the CDR3, the DNA is TGTGCCAGCCGGGCACCCGAAGAGACCCAGTACTTC.

The chain is built from TRBV5-6 and TRBJ1-2; D remains ambiguous. Per germline, CDR1 SGHDT and CDR2 YYEEEE. V was pared by 3 bases and J by 0 bases, with 0 bases between. This CDR3 contains 11 residues. The CDR3 here is CASSSNYGYTF. The DNA for the CDR3 is TGTGCCAGCAGCTCTAACTATGGCTACACCTTC.

This chain connects TRBV28 to TRBJ1-2; D might be TRBD1 (5 bases). Trimming removed 4 bases at V and 5 bases at J, with 8 bases between. The V gene's germline CDR1 is MDHEN and CDR2 SYDVKM. The CDR3 totals 12 residues. As DNA, the CDR3 is TGTGCCAGCAGTTGGGGGGGTTATGGCTACACCTTC. Residues: CASSWGGYGYTF.

This clone occurred once. The rearrangement uses TRBV27 and TRBJ2-3; D possibly corresponds to TRBD2 (6 bases). CDR1 and CDR2 from the germline V gene are MNHEY and SMNVEV (reference sequence). V was pared by 3 bases and J by 0 bases, with 10 bases between. This CDR3 comprises 15 residues. The CDR3 sequence is CASSFAGTSTDTQYF. The CDR3 nucleotides are TGTGCCAGCAGTTTTGCGGGGACTAGCACAGATACGCAGTATTTT.

The chain uses TRBV7-2 and TRBJ1-1; perhaps TRBD1 as D (6 bases). Germline loops: CDR1 SGHTA, CDR2 FQGNSA. V lost 5 bases to trimming and J lost 5 bases, with 12 bases between them. The CDR3 spans 13 residues. The CDR3 spells CASSQQGETEAFF. CDR3 nucleotides: TGTGCCAGCAGCCAACAGGGTGAGACTGAAGCTTTCTTT.

This sequence joins TRBV18 and TRBJ2-7; D is unclear. The CDR3 runs 14 residues. Germline V gene lookup returns CDR1 KGHSH and CDR2 LQKENI. V was trimmed by 3 bases and J by 1 base, leaving 10 bases between them. Here the CDR3 reads CASSPPTPSYEQYF. The CDR3 nucleotides are TGTGCCAGCTCACCCCCAACCCCGTCCTACGAGCAGTACTTC.

The J gene is TRBJ2-2, the V gene TRBV5-1; D is unclear. The CDR3 is 13 residues long. Looked up from germline, CDR1 is SGHRS and CDR2 is YFSETQ. V shed 2 bases and J shed 6 bases, with 8 bases lying between them. The DNA of the CDR3 is TGCGCCAGCAGCTTCCTGGTCCCCGGGGAGCTGTTTTTT. Translated, it gives CASSFLVPGELFF.

This sequence joins TRBV11-2 and TRBJ2-1; D unresolved. The CDR3 extends over 15 amino acids. CDR1 is SGHAT and CDR2 is FQNNGV in the germline V gene. Trimming took 5 bases from V and 5 from J, leaving 16 bases between them. CDR3 protein: CASSPLPMTHNEQFF. The CDR3, as DNA: TGTGCCAGCAGCCCCCTCCCGATGACCCACAATGAGCAGTTCTTC.

The table lists this clone with a count of one. The rearrangement links TRBV6-6 to TRBJ2-5, with TRBD1 identical over 7 bases. The CDR3 contains 14 residues. After removal of 5 bases from V and 5 bases from J, the junction contained 8 bases not matched to a gene. The germline CDR1 and CDR2 sequences are MNHNY and SVGAGI (reference sequence). The CDR3 DNA reads TGTGCCAGCAGTCTCCGACAGGGCGGGGAGACCCAGTACTTC. Amino acids: CASSLRQGGETQYF.

The gene calls are TRBV5-8 and TRBJ2-5; weak D call: TRBD2 (5 bases). CDR1 and CDR2 from the germline V gene are SGHTS and YDEGEE. This CDR3 comprises 15 residues. Between the trimmed V and J ends, which lost 2 bases and 2 bases, there was a span of 13 bases. The CDR3 spells CASSLVPSGQETQYF. As DNA, the CDR3 is TGTGCCAGCAGCTTAGTCCCTTCGGGACAAGAGACCCAGTACTTC.

The CDR3 here is CASSGPDRSSYEQYF. Here the CDR3 DNA reads TGTGCCAGCAGTGGCCCCGACAGGAGCTCCTACGAGCAGTACTTC. The chain employs TRBV28 and TRBJ2-5; perhaps TRBD1 as D (6 bases). The end of the DNA is better explained by TRBJ2-7, so the J call may be wrong. CDR1 and CDR2 from the germline V gene are MDHEN and SYDVKM. CDR3 length: 15 residues.

V usage is TRBV30 and J usage is TRBJ2-5; TRBD2 agrees at 9 bases. The J call is uncertain, as TRBJ2-7 better fits the DNA end. CDR3 length: 17 amino acids. The V gene's germline CDR1 is GTSNPN and CDR2 SVGIG (reference sequence). The CDR3 spells CAWSKGIAGVYQYEQYF. CDR3 DNA: TGTGCCTGGAGTAAGGGGATAGCGGGAGTTTATCAATACGAGCAGTACTTC.

The rearrangement links TRBV2 to TRBJ2-2; D unclear. The CDR3 has 13 amino acids. The ends were cut back, 11 bases at V and 1 base at J, with 11 bases in the middle. Germline V gives CDR1 SNHLY, CDR2 FYNNEI. The CDR3 DNA reads as TGTGCCGGCCGAGCGCAGAACACCGGGGAGCTGTTTTTT. It is translated as CAGRAQNTGELFF.

The chain links TRBV25-1 to TRBJ1-1; D is possibly TRBD1 (5 bases). Germline CDR1 is MGHDK and CDR2 is SYGVNS. V dropped 7 bases and J dropped 3 bases, with 18 bases sitting between them. This CDR3 has 15 amino acids. CDR3 in amino acids: CASTLSGISDTEAFF. For the CDR3, the DNA is TGTGCCAGCACCCTATCAGGGATATCGGACACTGAAGCTTTCTTT.

In its sample, this clone was seen once. This sequence joins TRBV28 and TRBJ1-4; D might be TRBD1 (5 bases). The CDR3 has 14 amino acids. V shed 2 bases and J shed 6 bases, with 10 bases lying between them. From germline, CDR1 is MDHEN and CDR2 SYDVKM. CDR3 amino acids: CASSLGTAHEKLFF. The CDR3 coding sequence is TGTGCCAGCAGTTTAGGGACGGCTCATGAAAAACTGTTTTTT.

The chain links TRBV6-5 to TRBJ2-7, with D tentatively TRBD1 (5 bases). Germline CDR1 reads MNHEY; CDR2 reads SVGAGI. Between the trimmed V and J ends, which lost 2 bases and 3 bases, there was a span of 11 bases. The CDR3 contains 14 residues. The CDR3 coding sequence is TGTGCCAGCAGTTACGAGGCAGGGAACTACGAGCAGTACTTC. Translating gives CASSYEAGNYEQYF.

V gene TRBV5-1 combines with J gene TRBJ2-1; TRBD2 matches 10 bases. Trimming took 2 bases from V and 4 from J; bases not matched to a gene: 6. The CDR3 extends over 16 amino acids. Germline V gene sequence: CDR1 SGHRS, CDR2 YFSETQ. The CDR3 reads CASSFGLAEPYNEQFF. In nucleotides, the CDR3 is TGCGCCAGCAGCTTCGGACTAGCGGAGCCTTACAATGAGCAGTTCTTC.

V and J are TRBV5-6 and TRBJ1-2; D possibly corresponds to TRBD1 (5 bases). The germline CDR1 and CDR2 sequences are SGHDT and YYEEEE. Trimming pared 0 bases from V and 0 bases from J, leaving 15 bases between. CDR3 length: 17 residues. The CDR3 loop reads CASSLAPGHPANYGYTF. CDR3 nucleotide sequence: TGTGCCAGCAGCTTGGCCCCCGGACATCCAGCTAACTATGGCTACACCTTC. Full variable domain (outside the CDR3, taken from reference TRBV5-6 and TRBJ1-2): DAGVTQSPTHLIKTRGQQVTLRCSPKSGHDTVSWYQQALGQGPQFIFQYYEEEERQRGNFPDRFSGHQFPNYSSELNVNALLLGDSALYLCASSLAPGHPANYGYTFGSGTRLTVV.

The genes are TRBV2 and TRBJ1-6; TRBD1 might be the D (5 bases). This CDR3 is 15 amino acids long. CDR1 is SNHLY, CDR2 FYNNEI, per germline. V was clipped by 8 bases and J by 13 bases, with 24 bases between them. The CDR3 here is CASRRQSSPIFPLHF. The CDR3 bases are TGTGCCAGCCGCCGACAGTCCTCTCCAATCTTTCCCCTCCACTTT.

The chain carries TRBV6-6 and TRBJ2-7, with a tentative D call TRBD2 (6 bases). Germline V gene data show CDR1 as MNHNY and CDR2 as SVGAGI (reference sequence). The V end was cut by 3 bases, the J end by 6 bases, with 21 bases between. The CDR3 is made up of 16 amino acids. CDR3 in amino acids: CASSYMVVAGNFEQYF. As DNA, the CDR3 is TGTGCCAGCAGTTATATGGTAGTGGCGGGGAACTTCGAGCAGTACTTC.

This chain uses TRBV5-1 with TRBJ2-7; tentatively, D is TRBD1 or TRBD2 (6 bases each). Germline assignment: CDR1 SGHRS and CDR2 YFSETQ. The CDR3 covers 20 residues. V dropped 0 bases and J dropped 2 bases, with 27 bases sitting between them. The CDR3 DNA reads as TGCGCCAGCAGCTTGGGCCAAATGGGACTTCAAGGGGGGTATGCCTACGAGCAGTACTTC. Its translation is CASSLGQMGLQGGYAYEQYF.

The CDR3 region has the DNA TGTGCCAGCAGCCATCCGACTCGACACCGCTACGAGCAGTACTTC. Its protein is CASSHPTRHRYEQYF. The chain employs TRBV14 and TRBJ2-5, with no clear D. The closer fit of TRBJ2-7 to the DNA end suggests the J call may be wrong. Germline-derived CDR1 and CDR2 are SGHDN and FVKESK. The CDR3 is 15 amino acids.

The chain links TRBV28 to TRBJ2-1; D is possibly TRBD2 (6 bases). The CDR3 is 14 amino acids. V was cut by 1 base and J by 7 bases, with 11 bases left in between. CDR1 is MDHEN, CDR2 SYDVKM, per germline. CDR3 bases: TGTGCCAGCAGTTTATTTCGGGGGATAAATGAGCAGTTCTTC. This translates into CASSLFRGINEQFF.

This chain joins TRBV4-2 and TRBJ1-5; TRBD1 aligns across 8 bases. The germline gives CDR1 LGHNA, CDR2 YNFKEQ. This CDR3 contains 17 residues. V was clipped by 0 bases and J by 6 bases; unmatched bases: 10. This chain's CDR3 is CASSQDIDGQGGQPQHF. The CDR3 coding sequence is TGTGCCAGCAGCCAAGATATTGACGGACAGGGAGGTCAGCCCCAGCATTTT.

This chain's CDR3 is CASSLDSPLQGNGNTIYF. The CDR3 DNA follows: TGTGCCAGCAGCTTAGACTCGCCTCTACAGGGGAACGGAAACACCATATATTTT. J is TRBJ1-3 and V is TRBV11-2, with 7 bases identical to TRBD1. Unmatched junction bases numbered 12, after V lost 0 bases and J lost 4 bases. Germline-derived CDR1 and CDR2 are SGHAT and FQNNGV. The CDR3 is 18 residues long.

The rearrangement links TRBV7-2 to TRBJ2-5, with no clear D. V was cut by 2 bases and J by 1 base, with 14 bases left in between. The CDR3 is 16 amino acids. Per germline, CDR1 SGHTA and CDR2 FQGNSA. The CDR3, as DNA: TGTGCCAGCAGCTTAAGTTGGCTCTCCACCCAAGAGACCCAGTACTTC. Its translation is CASSLSWLSTQETQYF. Filled out from reference TRBV7-2 and TRBJ2-5, the complete variable domain reads GAGVSQSPSNKVTEKGKDVELRCDPISGHTALYWYRQSLGQGLEFLIYFQGNSAPDKSGLPSDRFSAERTGGSVSTLTIQRTQQEDSAVYLCASSLSWLSTQETQYFGPGTRLLVL.